What follows describes a single T cell receptor (beta chain). Its antigen is as yet unknown. This sample is drawn from a study of OX40 agonist ivuxolimab in advanced cancers. Study summary: Prior therapy, whether anti-PD-1, anti-PD-L1 or anti-CTLA-4, was allowed, and approximately 37% had some. Findings of the study overall: The work left the antigen specificity of expanded peripheral T cells undetermined. The authors also found low normalized T-cell clonal expansion in some nonresponders.

Data came from immunoSEQ multiplex PCR; TCRdb stores just in-frame clones and leaves some out. The sample carries roughly 100,000 clones, around 91% recorded once. Germline CDR1 reads SGDLS; CDR2 reads YYNGEE. V lost 2 bases and J lost 2; bases outside the gene matches: 4. The CDR3 has 15 residues. V gene TRBV9 combines with J gene TRBJ2-3; 8 positions match TRBD2. The TCR was taken from an adult with an advanced solid tumor such as melanoma, head and neck, liver or kidney cancer. Sequencing was performed on CD4+ or CD8+ T cells sorted from blood, taken in a trial of the OX40 agonist ivuxolimab. CDR3 DNA: TGTGCCAGCAGCGTTGGACTAGCTATCACAGATACGCAGTATTTT. It codes for CASSVGLAITDTQYF.